These 28 T cell receptor beta chains were all obtained from the same sample, sequenced in a study of T-cell reconstitution after alpha-beta-depleted transplantation in children. Researchers prepared the TCRbeta library using unique molecular identifiers, the study reports. TCRdb called the PCR reads again in MiXCR, with one record for every CDR3 protein. The sample holds 380,000 or so distinct CDR3 sequences, less than 15% seen once. This specimen consisted of PBMCs, obtained from the stem cell graft. The source of these receptors is a human donor who donated a stem cell graft to a child with Fanconi anemia.

This clonotype was detected many times. The chain couples TRBV12-3 or TRBV12-4 to TRBJ2-5; D possibly corresponds to TRBD1 (5 bases). Deletions cut 6 bases from V and 3 bases from J, with 11 bases between. This CDR3 has 13 residues. CDR3 nucleotides: TGTGCCAGCAGGGGCGGACACGAAGAGACCCAGTACTTC. Translation: CASRGGHEETQYF.

This clonotype was recorded a few times. The V gene is TRBV30, the J gene TRBJ1-4; possible D gene TRBD1, 6 bases. CDR1 and CDR2 (germline): GTSNPN, SVGIG (reference sequence). The CDR3 sequence is 14 residues long. Trimming left V 4 bases short and J 10 bases short, with 19 bases between. CDR3 in amino acids: CAWKDRPAVGKLFF. As DNA, the CDR3 is TGTGCCTGGAAAGACAGGCCGGCGGTCGGAAAACTGTTTTTT. The whole variable domain, remainder taken from reference TRBV30 and TRBJ1-4, is SQTIHQWPATLVQPVGSPLSLECTVEGTSNPNLYWYRQAAGRGLQLLFYSVGIGQISSEVPQNLSASRPQDRQFILSSKKLLLSDSGFYLCAWKDRPAVGKLFFGSGTQLSVL.

There are a few counts of this clonotype. The V and J genes are TRBV12-3 or TRBV12-4 and TRBJ1-3; D uncertain. V was clipped by 2 bases and J by 3 bases, with 11 bases between them. The CDR3 consists of 15 residues. CDR3 residues: CASSLPSVIGNTIYF. The CDR3 bases are TGTGCCAGCAGTTTACCTTCGGTAATTGGAAACACCATATATTTT.

This clonotype occurred many times. The chain employs TRBV12-3 or TRBV12-4 and TRBJ1-1; D may be TRBD1 (6 bases). The CDR3 runs to 16 residues. V lost 2 bases to trimming and J lost 4 bases, with 17 bases between them. The CDR3 loop is CASSLKISRGGTEAFF. The CDR3 DNA reads as TGTGCCAGCAGTTTAAAAATATCCAGGGGTGGCACTGAAGCTTTCTTT.

CDR3 sequence reads: CASSFLGVLGTEAFF. DNA of the CDR3: TGTGCCAGCAGCTTCCTAGGGGTCTTGGGCACTGAAGCTTTCTTT. The V gene is TRBV11-2, the J gene TRBJ1-1; D may be TRBD1 (5 bases). CDR3 length: 15 residues. CDR1 is SGHAT, CDR2 FQNNGV, per germline. V lost 3 bases to trimming and J lost 4 bases, with 15 bases between them.

This clonotype was observed a few times. The chain links TRBV18 to TRBJ2-1; unclear D gene. The length of the CDR3 is 13 residues. Germline loops: CDR1 KGHSH, CDR2 LQKENI. Trimming removed 0 bases at V and 8 bases at J, with 8 bases between. CDR3: CASSPPGLDEQFF. CDR3 sequence (DNA): TGTGCCAGCTCACCACCGGGGTTGGATGAGCAGTTCTTC.

This clonotype turned up a few times. V usage is TRBV5-1 and J usage is TRBJ2-7; D gene unclear. V was pared by 1 base and J by 4 bases, with 18 bases between. The CDR3 has 16 residues. CDR1 and CDR2 (germline): SGHRS, YFSETQ. The DNA of the CDR3 is TGCGCCAGCAGCTTGACCCCTCGGGCAGATAAATACGAGCAGTACTTC. Its translation: CASSLTPRADKYEQYF.

There are many counts of this clonotype. The CDR3 DNA reads TGTGCCAGCAGCTTAGAGGCCGGGTACCTAACCTTAGTAGAGCAGTACTTC. This codes for CASSLEAGYLTLVEQYF. This chain joins TRBV11-2 and TRBJ2-7; D is unresolved. Germline V lookup: CDR1 SGHAT, CDR2 FQNNGV. The CDR3 loop spans 17 amino acids. V was clipped by 0 bases and J by 7 bases, with 22 bases between them.

The chain links TRBV30 to TRBJ2-1; unclear D gene. Germline V CDR1 and CDR2: GTSNPN, SVGIG (reference sequence). The CDR3 is 13 residues long. CDR3: CASTSPSYNEQFF. DNA of the CDR3: TGTGCATCAACATCTCCCTCCTACAATGAGCAGTTCTTC.

The CDR3 nucleotides are TGTGCCAGCAGTAAGGAAGAGACCCAGTACTTC. Protein product: CASSKEETQYF. The chain has TRBV2 and TRBJ2-5; unclear D gene. The CDR3 has 11 residues. Germline CDR1 reads SNHLY; CDR2 reads FYNNEI. V was trimmed by 5 bases and J by 3 bases, leaving 4 bases between them. Looking up the rest from reference TRBV2 and TRBJ2-5 gives the full variable domain: EPEVTQTPSHQVTQMGQEVILRCVPISNHLYFYWYRQILGQKVEFLVSFYNNEISEKSEIFDDQFSVERPDGSNFTLKIRSTKLEDSAMYFCASSKEETQYFGPGTRLLVL.

This clonotype was seen a few times. The rearrangement uses TRBV3-1 and TRBJ1-4; the D is unclear. Germline lookup yields CDR1 LGHDT and CDR2 YNNKEL (reference sequence). Trimming pared 4 bases from V and 8 bases from J, leaving 14 bases between. The CDR3 is made up of 14 amino acids. CDR3 loop: CASSLLPGREKLFF. The DNA of the CDR3 is TGTGCCAGCAGCCTCCTCCCGGGTCGCGAAAAACTGTTTTTT.

This clonotype appeared many times. The rearrangement uses TRBV5-1 and TRBJ2-3, with D perhaps being TRBD1 or TRBD2 (5 bases each). V was clipped by 4 bases and J by 5 bases, with 17 bases between them. CDR1 is SGHRS and CDR2 is YFSETQ in the germline V gene. The CDR3 is made up of 15 amino acids. The CDR3 spells CASSIHRGGLDTQYF. The CDR3 region has the DNA TGCGCCAGCAGCATACATCGGGGCGGGTTAGATACGCAGTATTTT.

This clonotype came up many times. The chain links TRBV6-2 or TRBV6-3 to TRBJ2-1; D is perhaps TRBD2 (7 bases). The V end was cut by 8 bases, the J end by 5 bases, with 10 bases between. CDR1 is MNHEY and CDR2 is SVGEGT in the germline V gene. The CDR3 is 12 residues long. CDR3 nucleotide sequence: TGTGCCAGCTGGGGGGGGCACAATGAGCAGTTCTTC. Amino acid sequence: CASWGGHNEQFF.

The rearrangement joins TRBV7-9 to TRBJ1-2; no clear D. The CDR3 covers 16 residues. V was cut by 5 bases and J by 7 bases, with 23 bases left in between. Looked up from germline, CDR1 is SEHNR and CDR2 is FQNEAQ (reference sequence). The CDR3 DNA reads TGTGCCAGCAGCCTTGCGGGGTCCAGTCGCGTCAGTGGCTACACCTTC. This translates into CASSLAGSSRVSGYTF.

Only a few counts were recorded for this clonotype. The chain is built from TRBV4-3 and TRBJ2-1; TRBD1 is a possible D gene (5 bases). The germline V gene has CDR1 LGHNA and CDR2 YSLEER. This CDR3 spans 15 amino acids. V gave up 4 bases and J gave up 3 bases, with 13 bases separating them. The CDR3 protein is CASSPRERDYNEQFF. The CDR3, as DNA: TGCGCCAGCAGCCCCAGGGAAAGGGACTACAATGAGCAGTTCTTC.

The sample holds a few counts of this clonotype. The chain joins TRBV10-3 to TRBJ2-2, with D tentatively TRBD1 (5 bases). V lost 3 bases and J lost 1, with 12 bases in between. Germline V gene data show CDR1 as ENHRY and CDR2 as SYGVKD. This CDR3 comprises 16 residues. The CDR3 sequence is CAISESGLGNTGELFF. The CDR3 nucleotides are TGTGCCATCAGTGAATCAGGGTTGGGGAACACCGGGGAGCTGTTTTTT.

This clonotype came up many times. V and J are TRBV29-1 and TRBJ2-2; 7 bases map to TRBD2. The ends lost 7 bases at V and 4 bases at J; junction bases unmatched: 9. This CDR3 is 14 amino acids long. The germline V gene has CDR1 SQVTM and CDR2 ANQGSEA. The CDR3 DNA sequence: TGCAGCGCAGGGAGGGAGAGCGGCACCGGGGAGCTGTTTTTT. Amino acid sequence: CSAGRESGTGELFF.

The gene calls are TRBV14 and TRBJ1-6; 10 bases are a match to TRBD1. Trimming at V came to 3 bases and at J to 8 bases, leaving 7 bases not matched to a gene. CDR1 SGHDN and CDR2 FVKESK come from the germline V gene. This CDR3 is built from 16 residues. CDR3 in DNA: TGTGCCAGCAGCCATCTGGGGACAGGGGAAGATTCACCCCTCCACTTT. Translating gives CASSHLGTGEDSPLHF.

The sample holds a few counts of this clonotype. The rearrangement joins TRBV7-9 to TRBJ2-2, with 8 bases aligning to TRBD1. Trimming at V came to 5 bases and at J to 4 bases, leaving 9 bases not matched to a gene. This CDR3 comprises 16 residues. The germline V gene encodes CDR1 SEHNR and CDR2 FQNEAQ (reference sequence). CDR3 amino acids: CASSRRTGFVTGELFF. CDR3 coding DNA: TGTGCCAGCAGCCGCCGGACAGGGTTCGTCACCGGGGAGCTGTTTTTT. Complete variable domain (other parts from reference TRBV7-9 and TRBJ2-2): DTGVSQNPRHKITKRGQNVTFRCDPISEHNRLYWYRQTLGQGPEFLTYFQNEAQLEKSRLLSDRFSAERPKGSFSTLEIQRTEQGDSAMYLCASSRRTGFVTGELFFGEGSRLTVL.

This clonotype was seen ten or more times. The CDR3 protein is CASSYLEEDGEQFF. CDR3 DNA: TGTGCCAGCAGTTACTTGGAGGAAGATGGAGAGCAGTTCTTC. The chain recombines TRBV6-5 with TRBJ2-1, with D possibly matching TRBD2 (5 bases). V shed 1 base and J shed 10 bases, with 14 bases lying between them. The CDR3 has 14 residues. Germline-derived CDR1 and CDR2 are MNHEY and SVGAGI.

The table lists this clonotype with a few counts. This sequence joins TRBV10-3 and TRBJ1-2, with 9 bases lining up with TRBD1. The CDR3 contains 13 residues. The V gene's germline CDR1 is ENHRY and CDR2 SYGVKD. V trimming: 7 bases; J trimming: 7 bases; junction bases outside the gene matches: 7. CDR3 in amino acids: CAITAGQGGGYTF. The CDR3 DNA reads TGTGCCATCACTGCGGGACAGGGAGGTGGCTACACCTTC.

This clonotype was recorded many times. This rearrangement joins TRBV7-7 to TRBJ2-5; D may correspond to TRBD1 or TRBD2 (7 bases each). V lost 5 bases and J 4 bases, leaving 11 bases between the germline ends. The CDR3 totals 13 residues. Germline assignment: CDR1 SSHAT and CDR2 FNYEAQ (reference sequence). This CDR3 reads CASSAGGGETQYF. The DNA for the CDR3 is TGTGCCAGCAGCGCAGGGGGGGGAGAGACCCAGTACTTC.

The chain couples TRBV10-2 to TRBJ2-5; D possibly uses TRBD1 or TRBD2 (5 bases each). Germline-derived CDR1 and CDR2 are WSHSY and SAAADI. This CDR3 is 12 amino acids long. With 6 bases removed from V and 9 bases from J, the gap between germline ends came to 14 bases. Here the CDR3 DNA reads TGCGCCAGCAGCCTAGTAGAGGGGTCCCAGTACTTC. Protein sequence: CASSLVEGSQYF.

This clonotype was seen more than once but under ten times. This chain connects TRBV12-3 or TRBV12-4 to TRBJ2-1; D may be TRBD2 (6 bases). The V end was cut by 5 bases, the J end by 3 bases, with 14 bases between. This CDR3 spans 15 amino acids. In DNA, the CDR3 is TGTGCCAGCAGTACCGACCGGGGAGGCTACAATGAGCAGTTCTTC. It codes for CASSTDRGGYNEQFF.

This clonotype was detected only a few times. V usage is TRBV7-9 and J usage is TRBJ2-7; 7 bases agree with TRBD1. Germline V lookup: CDR1 SEHNR, CDR2 FQNEAQ (reference sequence). J gave up 4 bases and V 4 bases, and 7 bases lay outside the gene matches. This CDR3 spans 14 amino acids. The CDR3 coding sequence is TGTGCCAGCAGCTCGGACAGGTGGCAGTACGAGCAGTACTTC. This gives the protein CASSSDRWQYEQYF.

This clonotype was seen repeatedly, ten times or more. CDR3 sequence: CSVSGQTNTEAFF. CDR3 coding DNA: TGCAGCGTCTCGGGACAGACGAACACTGAAGCTTTCTTT. The chain is built from TRBV29-1 and TRBJ1-1; TRBD1 matches at 7 bases. V was pared by 6 bases and J by 1 base, with 5 bases of the junction left unmatched. Germline loops: CDR1 SQVTM, CDR2 ANQGSEA. The CDR3 has 13 amino acids.

This clonotype turned up a few times. The J gene is TRBJ2-5, the V gene TRBV12-3 or TRBV12-4; 10 nucleotides line up with TRBD2. With 5 bases clipped from V and 5 bases from J, the junction kept 5 bases outside the gene matches. The CDR3 runs to 14 residues. The CDR3 is CASSRAGGHETQYF. In DNA, the CDR3 is TGTGCCAGCAGTAGAGCGGGGGGGCACGAGACCCAGTACTTC.

This clonotype was found a few times. In DNA form, the CDR3 reads TGCGCCAGCAGCATGGAGATGAACACTGAAGCTTTCTTT. It encodes CASSMEMNTEAFF. The chain is built from TRBV5-1 and TRBJ1-1, with D unresolved. Germline assignment: CDR1 SGHRS and CDR2 YFSETQ. Trimming left V 4 bases short and J 0 bases short, with 7 bases between. The CDR3 runs to 13 residues.